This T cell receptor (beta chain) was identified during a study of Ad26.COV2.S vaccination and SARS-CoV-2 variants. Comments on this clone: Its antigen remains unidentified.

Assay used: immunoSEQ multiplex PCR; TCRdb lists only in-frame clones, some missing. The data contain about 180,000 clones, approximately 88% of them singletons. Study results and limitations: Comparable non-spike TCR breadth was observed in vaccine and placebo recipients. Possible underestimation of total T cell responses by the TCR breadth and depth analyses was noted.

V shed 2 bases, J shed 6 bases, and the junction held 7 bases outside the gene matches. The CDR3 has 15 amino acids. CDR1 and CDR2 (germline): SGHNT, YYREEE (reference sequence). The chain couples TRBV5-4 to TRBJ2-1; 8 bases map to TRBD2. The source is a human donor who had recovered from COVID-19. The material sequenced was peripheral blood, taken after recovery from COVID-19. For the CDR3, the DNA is TGTGCCAGCAGCTTCACACTAGCGGTTGGCAATGAGCAGTTCTTC. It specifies CASSFTLAVGNEQFF.